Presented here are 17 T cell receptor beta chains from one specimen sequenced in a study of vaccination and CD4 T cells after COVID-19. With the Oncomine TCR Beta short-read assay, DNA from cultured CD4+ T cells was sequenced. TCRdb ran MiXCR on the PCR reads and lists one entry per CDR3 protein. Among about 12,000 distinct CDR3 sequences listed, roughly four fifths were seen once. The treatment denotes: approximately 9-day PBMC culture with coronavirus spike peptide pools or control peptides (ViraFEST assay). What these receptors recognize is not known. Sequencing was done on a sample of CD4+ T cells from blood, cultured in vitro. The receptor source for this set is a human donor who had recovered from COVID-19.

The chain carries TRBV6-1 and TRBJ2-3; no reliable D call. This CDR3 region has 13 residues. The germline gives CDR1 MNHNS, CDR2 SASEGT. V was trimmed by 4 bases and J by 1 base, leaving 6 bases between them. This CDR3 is CASSGQGTDTQYF. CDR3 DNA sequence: TGTGCCAGCAGTGGTCAGGGCACAGATACGCAGTATTTT.

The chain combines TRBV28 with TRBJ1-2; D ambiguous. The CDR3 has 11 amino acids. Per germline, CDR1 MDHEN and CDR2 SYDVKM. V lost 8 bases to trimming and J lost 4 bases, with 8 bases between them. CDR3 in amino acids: CASWNTYGYTF. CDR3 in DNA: TGTGCCAGCTGGAACACCTATGGCTACACCTTC.

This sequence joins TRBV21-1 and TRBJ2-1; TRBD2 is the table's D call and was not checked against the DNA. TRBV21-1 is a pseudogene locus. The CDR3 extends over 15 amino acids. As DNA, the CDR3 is TGTGCCAGCAGCACACTAGCGGGGAGCCAGGATGAGCAGTTCTTC. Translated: CASSTLAGSQDEQFF.

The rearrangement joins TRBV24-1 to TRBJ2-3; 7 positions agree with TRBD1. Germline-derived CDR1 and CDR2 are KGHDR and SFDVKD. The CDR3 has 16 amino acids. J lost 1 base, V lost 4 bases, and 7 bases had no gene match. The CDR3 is CATSDQDRARTDTQYF. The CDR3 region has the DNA TGTGCCACCAGTGACCAAGACAGGGCCCGCACAGATACGCAGTATTTT.

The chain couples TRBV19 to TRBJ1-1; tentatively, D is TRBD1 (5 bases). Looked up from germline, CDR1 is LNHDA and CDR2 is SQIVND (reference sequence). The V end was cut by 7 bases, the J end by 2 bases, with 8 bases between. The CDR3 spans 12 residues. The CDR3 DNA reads TGTGCCAGTAAGGGGAGAAACACTGAAGCTTTCTTT. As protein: CASKGRNTEAFF.

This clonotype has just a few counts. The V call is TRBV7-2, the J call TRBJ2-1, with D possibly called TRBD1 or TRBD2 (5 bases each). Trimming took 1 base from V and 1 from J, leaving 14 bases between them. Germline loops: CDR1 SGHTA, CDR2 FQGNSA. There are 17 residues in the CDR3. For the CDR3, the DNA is TGTGCCAGCAGCTTAGGAGGGGCGACCGTATCCTACAATGAGCAGTTCTTC. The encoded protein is CASSLGGATVSYNEQFF. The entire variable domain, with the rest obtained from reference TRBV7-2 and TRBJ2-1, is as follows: GAGVSQSPSNKVTEKGKDVELRCDPISGHTALYWYRQSLGQGLEFLIYFQGNSAPDKSGLPSDRFSAERTGGSVSTLTIQRTQQEDSAVYLCASSLGGATVSYNEQFFGPGTRLTVL.

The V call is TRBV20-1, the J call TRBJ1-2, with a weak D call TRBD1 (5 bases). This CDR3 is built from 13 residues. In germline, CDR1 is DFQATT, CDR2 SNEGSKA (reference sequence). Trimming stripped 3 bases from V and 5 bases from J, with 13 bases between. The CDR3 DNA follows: TGCAGTGCTAGTAGTGGGGCAGGGTATGGCTACACCTTC. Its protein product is CSASSGAGYGYTF.

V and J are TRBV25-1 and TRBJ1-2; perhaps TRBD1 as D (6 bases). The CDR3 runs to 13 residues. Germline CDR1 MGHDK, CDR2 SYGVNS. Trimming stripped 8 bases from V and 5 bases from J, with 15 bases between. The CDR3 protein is CASLSDSQYGYTF. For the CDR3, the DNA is TGTGCCAGCCTCTCGGACAGCCAGTATGGCTACACCTTC.

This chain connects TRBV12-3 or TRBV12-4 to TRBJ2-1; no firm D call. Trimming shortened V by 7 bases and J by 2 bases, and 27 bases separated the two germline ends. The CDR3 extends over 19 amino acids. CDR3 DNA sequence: TGTGCCAGCACCCCCCGTTTGAGTACCCGCTCCGTGGCCTACAATGAGCAGTTCTTC. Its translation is CASTPRLSTRSVAYNEQFF.

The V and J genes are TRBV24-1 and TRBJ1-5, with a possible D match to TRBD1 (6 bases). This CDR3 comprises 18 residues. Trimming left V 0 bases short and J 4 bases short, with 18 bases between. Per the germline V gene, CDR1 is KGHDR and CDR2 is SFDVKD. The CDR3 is CATSDLRGTTSHNQPQHF. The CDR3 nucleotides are TGTGCCACCAGTGATTTGAGGGGGACAACTTCCCATAATCAGCCCCAGCATTTT.

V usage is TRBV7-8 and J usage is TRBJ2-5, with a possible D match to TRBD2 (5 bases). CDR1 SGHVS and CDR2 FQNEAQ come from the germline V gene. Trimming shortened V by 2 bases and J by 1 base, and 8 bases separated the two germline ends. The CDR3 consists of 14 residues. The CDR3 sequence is CASSLSRGQETQYF. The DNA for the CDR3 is TGTGCCAGCAGCTTAAGCCGGGGCCAAGAGACCCAGTACTTC.

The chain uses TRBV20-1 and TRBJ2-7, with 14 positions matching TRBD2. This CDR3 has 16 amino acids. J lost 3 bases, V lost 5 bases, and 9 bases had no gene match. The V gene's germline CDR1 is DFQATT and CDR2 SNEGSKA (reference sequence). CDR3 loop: CSASGTSGREGYEQYF. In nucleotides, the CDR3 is TGCAGTGCTTCCGGGACTAGCGGGAGAGAAGGCTACGAGCAGTACTTC.

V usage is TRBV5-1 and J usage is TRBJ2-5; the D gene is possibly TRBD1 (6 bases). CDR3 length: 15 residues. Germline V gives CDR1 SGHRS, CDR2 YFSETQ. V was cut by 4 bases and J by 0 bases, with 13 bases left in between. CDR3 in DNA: TGCGCCAGCAGCGCAGGGACAACCAACCAAGAGACCCAGTACTTC. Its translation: CASSAGTTNQETQYF.

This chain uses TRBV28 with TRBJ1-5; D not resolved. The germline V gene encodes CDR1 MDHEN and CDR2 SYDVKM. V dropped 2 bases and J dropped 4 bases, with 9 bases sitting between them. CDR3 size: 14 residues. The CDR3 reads CASSLNGRNQPQHF. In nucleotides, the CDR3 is TGTGCCAGCAGTTTAAATGGTAGGAATCAGCCCCAGCATTTT.

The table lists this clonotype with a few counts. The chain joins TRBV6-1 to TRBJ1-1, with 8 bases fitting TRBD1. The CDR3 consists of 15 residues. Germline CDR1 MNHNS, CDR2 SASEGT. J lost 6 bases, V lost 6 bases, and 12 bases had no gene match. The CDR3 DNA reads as TGTGCCAGCAGACCCCAGACAGGGGTTCGGCCTGAAGCTTTCTTT. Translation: CASRPQTGVRPEAFF.

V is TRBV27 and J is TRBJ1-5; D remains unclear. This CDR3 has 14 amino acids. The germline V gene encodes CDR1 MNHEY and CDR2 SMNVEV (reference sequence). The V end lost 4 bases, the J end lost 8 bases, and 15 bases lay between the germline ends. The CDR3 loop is CASSSPLSGEPQHF. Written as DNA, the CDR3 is TGTGCCAGCAGTTCCCCCCTCTCCGGGGAGCCCCAGCATTTT.

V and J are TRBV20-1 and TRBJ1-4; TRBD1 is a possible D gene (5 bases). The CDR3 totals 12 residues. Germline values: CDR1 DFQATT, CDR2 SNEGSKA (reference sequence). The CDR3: CSVPGFHEKLFF. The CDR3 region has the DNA TGCAGCGTCCCAGGGTTTCATGAAAAACTGTTTTTT.